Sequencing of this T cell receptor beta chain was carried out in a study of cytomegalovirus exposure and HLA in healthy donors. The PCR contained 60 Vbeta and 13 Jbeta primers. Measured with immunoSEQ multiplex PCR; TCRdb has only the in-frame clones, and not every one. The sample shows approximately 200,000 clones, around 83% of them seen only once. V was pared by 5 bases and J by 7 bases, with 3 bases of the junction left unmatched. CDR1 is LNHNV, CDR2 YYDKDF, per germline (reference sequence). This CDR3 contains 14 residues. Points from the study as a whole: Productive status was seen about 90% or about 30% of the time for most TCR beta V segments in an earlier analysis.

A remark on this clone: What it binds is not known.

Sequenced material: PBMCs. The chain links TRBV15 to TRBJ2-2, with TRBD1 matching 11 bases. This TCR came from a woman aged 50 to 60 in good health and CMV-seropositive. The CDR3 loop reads CATSRDRGYGELFF. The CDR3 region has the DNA TGTGCCACCAGCCGGGACAGGGGGTACGGGGAGCTGTTTTTT.